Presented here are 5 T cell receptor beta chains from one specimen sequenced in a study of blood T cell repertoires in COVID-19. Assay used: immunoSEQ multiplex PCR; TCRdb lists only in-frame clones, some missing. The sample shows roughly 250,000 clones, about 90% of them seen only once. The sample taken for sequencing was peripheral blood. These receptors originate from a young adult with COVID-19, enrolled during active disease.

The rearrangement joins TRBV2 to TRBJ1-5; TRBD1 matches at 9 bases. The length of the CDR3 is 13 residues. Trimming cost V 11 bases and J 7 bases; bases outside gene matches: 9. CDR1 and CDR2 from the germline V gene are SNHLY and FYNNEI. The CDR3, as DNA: TGTGCCGTCCGGGACAGGGAGGGACAGCCCCAGCATTTT. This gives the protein CAVRDREGQPQHF.

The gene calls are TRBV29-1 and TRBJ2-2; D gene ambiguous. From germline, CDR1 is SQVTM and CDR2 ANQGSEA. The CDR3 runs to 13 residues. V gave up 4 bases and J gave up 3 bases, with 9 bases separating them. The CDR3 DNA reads TGCAGCGTTGCAGGCTTCCACACCGGGGAGCTGTTTTTT. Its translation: CSVAGFHTGELFF.

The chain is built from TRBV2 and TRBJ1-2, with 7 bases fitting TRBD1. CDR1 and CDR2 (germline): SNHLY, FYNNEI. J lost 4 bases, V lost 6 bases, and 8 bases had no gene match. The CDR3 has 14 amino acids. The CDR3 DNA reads TGTGCCAGCAGGCCGACGGGACAGTTCTATGGCTACACCTTC. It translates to CASRPTGQFYGYTF.

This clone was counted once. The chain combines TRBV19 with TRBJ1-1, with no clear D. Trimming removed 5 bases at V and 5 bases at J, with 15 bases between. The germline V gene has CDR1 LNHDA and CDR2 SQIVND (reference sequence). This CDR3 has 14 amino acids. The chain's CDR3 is CASSLNSGETEAFF. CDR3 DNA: TGTGCCAGTAGTCTAAATAGTGGGGAGACTGAAGCTTTCTTT.

CDR3 in DNA: TGTGCCAGCAGGAGCGGGGATAGCACAGATACGCAGTATTTT. Its protein is CASRSGDSTDTQYF. V gene TRBV7-3 combines with J gene TRBJ2-3; 7 bases map to TRBD2. This CDR3 comprises 14 residues. The V gene's germline CDR1 is SGHTA and CDR2 FQGTGA. Trimming cost V 6 bases and J 0 bases; bases outside gene matches: 3.